Sequencing of this T cell receptor (beta chain) was carried out in a study of identical twins. Study conclusions and caveats: Insertions ran lower in abundant cord blood beta clonotypes, though not in memory repertoires.

The junction had 9 bases not matched to a gene; V was cut back by 6 bases and J by 1 base. The CDR3 runs to 16 residues. CDR1 is MNHEY and CDR2 is SVGEGT in the germline V gene. TCRdb used MiXCR to reprocess the 5' RACE reads, holding one entry per CDR3 protein. This sample has approximately 190,000 distinct CDR3 sequences, with about a sixth found just once. In the case of this clonotype: Its specificity is not known.

The same data also contributed to another study, on T cells expressing NK-cell markers. According to that study: Researchers report these clonotypes also headed the CD3+CD56-NKG2C+ fraction in four donors.

The genes are TRBV6-2 or TRBV6-3 and TRBJ1-1, with 9 bases matching TRBD1. The source material was CD8+ T cells sorted from blood. This sequence was found in a woman aged 18-35 years in good health. CDR3 in DNA: TGTGCCAGCAGCGTCCCGGGACAGGGCTCGAACACTGAAGCTTTCTTT. It yields the protein CASSVPGQGSNTEAFF.